These 21 T cell receptor beta chains originate from one sample sequenced in a study of blood T cell repertoires in COVID-19. The repertoire was sequenced with immunoSEQ multiplex PCR; TCRdb's copy has only in-frame clones and lacks some. The sample holds fewer than 80,000 clones, 79% seen once. Sequenced: peripheral blood. Receptors originate from a woman at least 80 years old with active or convalescent COVID-19.

The chain links TRBV11-2 to TRBJ1-3, with 7 bases lining up with TRBD1. V dropped 4 bases and J dropped 9; count of bases not matched to a gene: 3. This CDR3 comprises 12 residues. Germline V lookup: CDR1 SGHAT, CDR2 FQNNGV. CDR3 DNA sequence: TGTGCCAGCAGCTCTCCAGGGGGCACCATATATTTT. It codes for CASSSPGGTIYF.

In this sample, this clone turned up a few times. The genes are TRBV2 and TRBJ2-1; 8 bases match TRBD1. Germline CDR1 SNHLY, CDR2 FYNNEI. CDR3 length: 13 residues. With V trimmed by 4 bases and J by 9 bases, 5 bases remained unmatched. The chain's CDR3 is CASSVGTGAEQFF. The CDR3 nucleotides read TGTGCCAGCAGTGTTGGGACAGGTGCTGAGCAGTTCTTC.

The CDR3 reads CATSDHSGGGRNEQFF. The CDR3 bases are TGTGCCACCAGTGACCATTCGGGGGGAGGGAGGAATGAGCAGTTCTTC. The chain employs TRBV24-1 and TRBJ2-1, with 7 bases aligning to TRBD2. Germline values: CDR1 KGHDR, CDR2 SFDVKD. V gave up 4 bases and J gave up 7 bases; unmatched junction bases: 12. This CDR3 has 16 residues.

The CDR3 loop is CASESAGTGNSPLHF. DNA of the CDR3: TGTGCCAGCGAAAGTGCCGGGACAGGGAATTCACCCCTCCACTTT. The gene calls are TRBV6-5 and TRBJ1-6; 9 nucleotides agree with TRBD1. Germline CDR1 reads MNHEY; CDR2 reads SVGAGI. This CDR3 has 15 amino acids. Losses at the gene ends were 8 bases for V and 7 bases for J; bases not matched to a gene: 9.

This chain joins TRBV5-6 and TRBJ2-1; 7 bases match TRBD2. Unmatched junction bases numbered 4, after V lost 0 bases and J lost 10 bases. Germline V CDR1 and CDR2: SGHDT, YYEEEE. The CDR3 totals 13 residues. The CDR3 nucleotides are TGTGCCAGCAGCTTGGGCGGGAGTAGGGAGCAGTTCTTC. The encoded protein is CASSLGGSREQFF.

This clone was picked up a small number of times. The rearrangement uses TRBV7-2 and TRBJ1-6; 7 nucleotides align to TRBD1. The CDR3 is 15 amino acids. The V and J ends lost 4 bases and 6 bases, in that order; junction bases with no gene match: 6. Looked up from germline, CDR1 is SGHTA and CDR2 is FQGNSA. The CDR3, as DNA: TGTGCCAGCAGCTCCTCCGGGACAGTTAATTCACCCCTCCACTTT. As protein: CASSSSGTVNSPLHF.

The genes are TRBV7-9 and TRBJ2-7; D is ambiguous. The CDR3 spans 14 residues. V lost 1 base and J 1 base, leaving 8 bases between the germline ends. Looked up from germline, CDR1 is SEHNR and CDR2 is FQNEAQ (reference sequence). CDR3 in DNA: TGTGCCAGCAGCTTAGAAGGCGGTTCCTACGAGCAGTACTTC. It translates to CASSLEGGSYEQYF.

The chain joins TRBV11-3 to TRBJ2-3; 7 nucleotides line up with TRBD2. The CDR3 consists of 15 residues. Per germline, CDR1 SGHNT and CDR2 YENEEA. V lost 5 bases, J lost 1 base, and 6 bases stayed unmatched. CDR3 nucleotide sequence: TGTGCCAGCAGCCGAGGGAGGGTTGGCACAGATACGCAGTATTTT. Translation: CASSRGRVGTDTQYF. The full variable domain, with the rest looked up from reference TRBV11-3 and TRBJ2-3, is EAGVVQSPRYKIIEKKQPVAFWCNPISGHNTLYWYLQNLGQGPELLIRYENEEAVDDSQLPKDRFSAERLKGVDSTLKIQPAELGDSAVYLCASSRGRVGTDTQYFGPGTRLTVL.

CDR3 in amino acids: CASRGTASGSIGYGYTF. CDR3 bases: TGTGCCAGCAGGGGGACAGCCTCAGGGTCTATTGGCTATGGCTACACCTTC. The chain uses TRBV2 and TRBJ1-2; 7 bases agree with TRBD1. This CDR3 has 17 amino acids. Germline CDR1 reads SNHLY; CDR2 reads FYNNEI. The V and J ends lost 6 bases and 4 bases, in that order; junction bases with no gene match: 17.

V usage is TRBV7-2 and J usage is TRBJ2-7, with unresolved D. The V end was cut by 2 bases, the J end by 0 bases, with 8 bases between. Germline assignment: CDR1 SGHTA and CDR2 FQGNSA. The CDR3 is 14 residues long. CDR3 region: CASSLSQNSYEQYF. DNA for the CDR3: TGTGCCAGCAGCTTATCCCAAAACTCCTACGAGCAGTACTTC. Complete variable domain (other parts from reference TRBV7-2 and TRBJ2-7): GAGVSQSPSNKVTEKGKDVELRCDPISGHTALYWYRQSLGQGLEFLIYFQGNSAPDKSGLPSDRFSAERTGGSVSTLTIQRTQQEDSAVYLCASSLSQNSYEQYFGPGTRLTVT.

The rearrangement joins TRBV7-9 to TRBJ2-7; 10 nucleotides agree with TRBD1. From germline, CDR1 is SEHNR and CDR2 FQNEAQ (reference sequence). The CDR3 spans 15 residues. J lost 5 bases, V lost 1 base, and 5 bases had no gene match. CDR3 sequence: CASSLGGQGKNEQYF. As DNA, the CDR3 is TGTGCCAGCAGCTTAGGGGGACAGGGGAAGAACGAGCAGTACTTC.

V usage is TRBV28 and J usage is TRBJ1-5; possible D gene TRBD1, 6 bases. Per the germline V gene, CDR1 is MDHEN and CDR2 is SYDVKM. V shed 4 bases and J shed 4 bases, with 8 bases lying between them. This CDR3 has 13 residues. In nucleotides, the CDR3 is TGTGCCAGCAGTTGGGACATTAATCAGCCCCAGCATTTT. Protein: CASSWDINQPQHF.

The chain joins TRBV2 to TRBJ2-1; the D gene is possibly TRBD1 (6 bases). The V end lost 9 bases, the J end lost 3 bases, and 15 bases lay between the germline ends. The CDR3 runs 14 residues. The germline V gene has CDR1 SNHLY and CDR2 FYNNEI. As DNA, the CDR3 is TGTGCCAGTCGGCACAGGGAGCTCTACAATGAGCAGTTCTTC. This translates into CASRHRELYNEQFF.

V is TRBV5-1 and J is TRBJ1-2, with 7 bases identical to TRBD1. Germline loops: CDR1 SGHRS, CDR2 YFSETQ. J was trimmed by 0 bases and V by 0 bases; bases with no gene match: 2. This CDR3 is 15 amino acids long. The CDR3 loop reads CASSLGQGSNYGYTF. CDR3 sequence (DNA): TGCGCCAGCAGCTTGGGACAGGGATCTAACTATGGCTACACCTTC.

The chain is built from TRBV5-6 and TRBJ1-6, with 8 bases that match TRBD1. The CDR3 spans 15 residues. Trimming removed 0 bases from V and 10 bases from J; junction bases left unmatched: 6. CDR1 is SGHDT and CDR2 is YYEEEE in the germline V gene. As DNA, the CDR3 is TGTGCCAGCAGCTTGGTGCCAGGGGGCAAGTCACCCCTCCACTTT. Protein product: CASSLVPGGKSPLHF. Full variable domain (rest looked up from reference TRBV5-6 and TRBJ1-6): DAGVTQSPTHLIKTRGQQVTLRCSPKSGHDTVSWYQQALGQGPQFIFQYYEEEERQRGNFPDRFSGHQFPNYSSELNVNALLLGDSALYLCASSLVPGGKSPLHFGNGTRLTVT.

The CDR3 DNA sequence: TGTGCCAGCAGCTTCGACAGGGGTGGGTCACCCCTCCACTTT. This gives the protein CASSFDRGGSPLHF. The chain links TRBV5-4 to TRBJ1-6, with 8 bases identical to TRBD1. The trim removed 2 bases at V and 10 bases at J, leaving 5 bases unmatched. CDR3 length equals 14 residues. Germline CDR1 SGHNT, CDR2 YYREEE (reference sequence).

This clone was observed a handful of times. The rearrangement uses TRBV29-1 and TRBJ1-2; no firm D call. CDR1 and CDR2 from the germline V gene are SQVTM and ANQGSEA. Trimming removed 3 bases from V and 0 bases from J, with 8 bases in between. The length of the CDR3 is 13 residues. This CDR3 is CSVEARTNYGYTF. The CDR3 DNA follows: TGCAGCGTTGAGGCCAGGACTAACTATGGCTACACCTTC.

The chain carries TRBV19 and TRBJ2-1; D may be TRBD1 (5 bases). CDR3 size: 13 residues. CDR1 is LNHDA and CDR2 is SQIVND in the germline V gene (reference sequence). Deletions cut 0 bases from V and 7 bases from J, with 7 bases between. CDR3 coding DNA: TGTGCCAGTAGTATAGATCAGGGTAATGAGCAGTTCTTC. It specifies CASSIDQGNEQFF.

The chain couples TRBV3-1 (or the pseudogene TRBV3-2) to TRBJ2-1; 15 positions agree with TRBD2. Germline-derived CDR1 and CDR2 are LGHDT and YNNKEL (reference sequence). The CDR3 loop spans 16 amino acids. Unmatched junction bases numbered 5, after V lost 4 bases and J lost 7 bases. CDR3 DNA: TGTGCCAGCAGCCGCGGACTAGCGGGGGGGTTGAATGAGCAGTTCTTC. Translation: CASSRGLAGGLNEQFF.

The chain is built from TRBV7-9 and TRBJ1-5, with unresolved D. CDR3 length equals 15 residues. V dropped 6 bases and J dropped 2 bases, with 14 bases sitting between them. CDR1 is SEHNR and CDR2 is FQNEAQ in the germline V gene (reference sequence). DNA for the CDR3: TGTGCCAGCAGTGGTTGGGAGGCTGGCAATCAGCCCCAGCATTTT. Its translation: CASSGWEAGNQPQHF.

The chain is built from TRBV29-1 and TRBJ2-5; 12 bases are shared with TRBD2. V shed 6 bases, J shed 4 bases, and the junction held 3 bases outside the gene matches. Per the germline V gene, CDR1 is SQVTM and CDR2 is ANQGSEA. This CDR3 spans 13 amino acids. CDR3 sequence: CSVRTSGAETQYF. In DNA form, the CDR3 reads TGCAGCGTCAGGACTAGCGGGGCAGAGACCCAGTACTTC.